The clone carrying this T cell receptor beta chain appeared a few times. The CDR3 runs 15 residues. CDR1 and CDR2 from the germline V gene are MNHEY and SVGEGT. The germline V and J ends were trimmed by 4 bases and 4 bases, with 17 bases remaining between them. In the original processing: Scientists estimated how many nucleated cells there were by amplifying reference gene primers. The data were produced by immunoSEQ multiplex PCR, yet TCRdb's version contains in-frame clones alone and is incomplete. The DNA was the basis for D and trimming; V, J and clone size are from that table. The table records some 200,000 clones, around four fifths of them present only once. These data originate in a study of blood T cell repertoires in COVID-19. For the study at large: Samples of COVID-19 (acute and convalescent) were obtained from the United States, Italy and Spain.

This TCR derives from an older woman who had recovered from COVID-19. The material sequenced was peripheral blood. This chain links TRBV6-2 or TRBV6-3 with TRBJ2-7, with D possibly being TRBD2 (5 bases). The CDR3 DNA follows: TGTGCCAGCAGTTTCTCAGGACTCCCCGCATACGAGCAGTACTTC. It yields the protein CASSFSGLPAYEQYF.